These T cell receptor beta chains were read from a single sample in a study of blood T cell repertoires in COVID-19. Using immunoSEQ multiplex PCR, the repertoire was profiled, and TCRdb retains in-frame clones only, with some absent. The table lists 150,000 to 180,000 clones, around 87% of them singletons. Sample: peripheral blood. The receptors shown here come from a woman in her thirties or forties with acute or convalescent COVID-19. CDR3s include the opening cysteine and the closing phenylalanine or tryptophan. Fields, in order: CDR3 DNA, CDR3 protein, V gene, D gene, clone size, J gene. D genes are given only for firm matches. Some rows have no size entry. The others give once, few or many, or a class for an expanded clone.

cdr3_nt: TGTGCCAGCAGTTACCTTGCCGGGACAGCGAACACTGAAGCTTTCTTT
cdr3_aa: CASSYLAGTANTEAFF
v_call: TRBV6-5
d_call: TRBD1
clone_size: .
j_call: TRBJ1-1

cdr3_nt: TGTGCCAGCAGTCCACGGGCGAAGTCCTGGGACAGGGGTGGAAATCAGCCCCAGCATTTT
cdr3_aa: CASSPRAKSWDRGGNQPQHF
v_call: TRBV2
d_call: TRBD1
clone_size: .
j_call: TRBJ1-5

cdr3_nt: TGTGCCTGGAGATCCATACGCAGCTCTGGAAACACCATATATTTT
cdr3_aa: CAWRSIRSSGNTIYF
v_call: TRBV30
d_call: .
clone_size: .
j_call: TRBJ1-3

cdr3_nt: TGTGCCAGCAGTTATACAGGAGCCCGAGAGACCCAGTACTTC
cdr3_aa: CASSYTGARETQYF
v_call: TRBV7-3
d_call: .
clone_size: .
j_call: TRBJ2-5

cdr3_nt: TGTGCCTGGAGTGTGGGGCTAGGGACAGATGCCTACGAGCAGTACTTC
cdr3_aa: CAWSVGLGTDAYEQYF
v_call: TRBV30
d_call: TRBD1
clone_size: .
j_call: TRBJ2-7

cdr3_nt: TGTGCCAGCAGCTTAGAGGGGGATCGGTATGGCTACACCTTC
cdr3_aa: CASSLEGDRYGYTF
v_call: TRBV7-9
d_call: .
clone_size: .
j_call: TRBJ1-2

cdr3_nt: TGTGCCAGCTCACCATCTGGGGGCAACTATGGCTACACCTTC
cdr3_aa: CASSPSGGNYGYTF
v_call: TRBV18
d_call: .
clone_size: .
j_call: TRBJ1-2

cdr3_nt: TGTGCCAGCAGCTTTGATACCGGTCAGACAGAGAAATTCACCTACGAGCAGTACTTC
cdr3_aa: CASSFDTGQTEKFTYEQYF
v_call: TRBV11-3
d_call: .
clone_size: .
j_call: TRBJ2-7

cdr3_nt: TGTGCCAGCAGTTACGAATCATACTATAGCAATCAGCCCCAGCATTTT
cdr3_aa: CASSYESYYSNQPQHF
v_call: TRBV6-6
d_call: .
clone_size: .
j_call: TRBJ1-5

cdr3_nt: TGTGCCAGCAGCCAAACGAGTACTGGGGCCAACGTCCTGACTTTC
cdr3_aa: CASSQTSTGANVLTF
v_call: TRBV3-1/TRBV3-2
d_call: .
clone_size: once
j_call: TRBJ2-6

cdr3_nt: TGTGCCAGCAGTCGACAGGGGGTATACGAGCAGTACTTC
cdr3_aa: CASSRQGVYEQYF
v_call: TRBV11-1
d_call: TRBD1
clone_size: .
j_call: TRBJ2-7

cdr3_nt: TGTGCCAGCAGTGAAGGGGGGCAGGGGGCGCGCTACGAGCAGTACTTC
cdr3_aa: CASSEGGQGARYEQYF
v_call: TRBV6-1
d_call: TRBD1
clone_size: once
j_call: TRBJ2-7

cdr3_nt: TGTGCCAGCAGCTACAGACAGCCTGAAGCTTTCTTT
cdr3_aa: CASSYRQPEAFF
v_call: TRBV7-9
d_call: .
clone_size: .
j_call: TRBJ1-1

cdr3_nt: TGTGCCAGCAGTTACTCTGCTGCGGCAAATGGCTACACCTTC
cdr3_aa: CASSYSAAANGYTF
v_call: TRBV6-5
d_call: .
clone_size: .
j_call: TRBJ1-2

cdr3_nt: TGTGCCAGCAGTTGGACAGGGGGCGGCTCCGGGGAGCTGTTTTTT
cdr3_aa: CASSWTGGGSGELFF
v_call: TRBV27
d_call: TRBD1
clone_size: once
j_call: TRBJ2-2

cdr3_nt: TGTGCCAGCAGCCAAAATCTTCCGGGACAGGGGTCTTTCTATGGCTACACCTTC
cdr3_aa: CASSQNLPGQGSFYGYTF
v_call: TRBV14
d_call: TRBD1
clone_size: .
j_call: TRBJ1-2

cdr3_nt: TGTGCCAGCAGCTTATCTAAGGACAGCTACGAGCAGTACTTC
cdr3_aa: CASSLSKDSYEQYF
v_call: TRBV7-3
d_call: .
clone_size: .
j_call: TRBJ2-7

cdr3_nt: TGTGCCAGCAGCTATCCGGCCCAGGGCCCCCACGAGCAGTACTTC
cdr3_aa: CASSYPAQGPHEQYF
v_call: TRBV5-4
d_call: .
clone_size: .
j_call: TRBJ2-7

cdr3_nt: TGTGCCAGCAGTTCGGGGGGGTGGTCGGGCACTGAAGCTTTCTTT
cdr3_aa: CASSSGGWSGTEAFF
v_call: TRBV27
d_call: .
clone_size: .
j_call: TRBJ1-1

cdr3_nt: TGTGCCAGCAGCCAAGATCTTCCCGATACGCAGTATTTT
cdr3_aa: CASSQDLPDTQYF
v_call: TRBV3-1/TRBV3-2
d_call: .
clone_size: .
j_call: TRBJ2-3

cdr3_nt: TGTGCCAGCAGCGCGAGAACGAACACCGGGGAGCTGTTTTTT
cdr3_aa: CASSARTNTGELFF
v_call: TRBV9
d_call: .
clone_size: .
j_call: TRBJ2-2

cdr3_nt: TGTGCCAGTAATTATGGGACAGGGAGTTCTCGGGAGCTGTTTTTT
cdr3_aa: CASNYGTGSSRELFF
v_call: TRBV19
d_call: TRBD1
clone_size: .
j_call: TRBJ2-2

cdr3_nt: TGTGCCTGGCAGCTCGCCACAGCGAACACCGGGGAGCTGTTTTTT
cdr3_aa: CAWQLATANTGELFF
v_call: TRBV30
d_call: .
clone_size: .
j_call: TRBJ2-2

cdr3_nt: TGCGCCAGCAGCCAAGACTACAGGGACCCTAATGGCTACACCTTC
cdr3_aa: CASSQDYRDPNGYTF
v_call: TRBV4-1
d_call: .
clone_size: .
j_call: TRBJ1-2

cdr3_nt: TGTGCCAGCAGCCCTTCAGTACTAGGCTCCTACGAGCAGTACTTC
cdr3_aa: CASSPSVLGSYEQYF
v_call: TRBV9
d_call: .
clone_size: .
j_call: TRBJ2-7

cdr3_nt: TGTGCCAGCAGCGACGCGACGGGACTCTATGGCTACACCTTC
cdr3_aa: CASSDATGLYGYTF
v_call: TRBV7-2
d_call: .
clone_size: .
j_call: TRBJ1-2

cdr3_nt: TGTGCCAGCAGCTTAAGACAGGGAGGAGCTTTCTTT
cdr3_aa: CASSLRQGGAFF
v_call: TRBV7-2
d_call: TRBD1
clone_size: few
j_call: TRBJ1-1